This TCR beta chain was captured in a study of neoadjuvant anti-PD-1 for oral cavity cancer. Stage II-IVA oral cavity squamous cell carcinoma was new and untreated by systemic or radiation therapy. Blood cells were analyzed directly, without culture or expansion. The assay was immunoSEQ multiplex PCR, and TCRdb's table has in-frame clones only and misses some. The data show around 15,000 clones, with roughly 69% seen just once and roughly 3% held by the top ten. Per the germline V gene, CDR1 is SQVTM and CDR2 is ANQGSEA. CDR3 length: 15 amino acids. V was pared by 2 bases and J by 3 bases, with 8 bases of the junction left unmatched.

The genes are TRBV29-1 and TRBJ2-7, with 9 bases aligning to TRBD2. The sequenced sample was PBMCs, obtained before nivolumab (anti-PD-1) treatment. The TCR originated in a person between 40 and 80 years old with oral cavity squamous cell carcinoma. The CDR3 region is CSVEKEASGNYEQYF. The CDR3 DNA follows: TGCAGCGTTGAAAAGGAGGCTAGCGGGAACTACGAGCAGTACTTC.